This TCR beta chain was sequenced during a study of Ad26.COV2.S vaccination and SARS-CoV-2 variants. Study details: Each vaccinee took Ad26.COV2.S intramuscularly, once or twice 56 days apart. General observations from the study: The study found higher spike-specific TCR breadth in vaccine than placebo recipients. Spike-specific responses of CD8+ and CD4+ T cells were reported to display substantial breadth after vaccination.

The treatment denotes: over 15 received Ad26.COV2.S at low or high dose, single or two shots; roughly 5 received placebo; per-sample allocation not given. Repertoires come from day 63 after the first vaccine or placebo injection. This table comes from immunoSEQ multiplex PCR, and its TCRdb copy is limited to in-frame clones, with some not included. Of some 300,000 clones in the sample, 85% are singletons; the top ten hold 2% to 2.5%. V lost 4 bases, J lost 6 bases, and 1 base lay in between. Germline V gives CDR1 ENHRY, CDR2 SYGVKD. This CDR3 spans 10 amino acids. About this clone: Its antigen is currently unknown.

The chain carries TRBV10-3 and TRBJ1-5, with unresolved D. The sequenced sample was peripheral blood, obtained in a trial of Ad26.COV2.S vaccine versus placebo. The sequence was collected from a person between 18 and 59 years old who received the Ad26.COV2.S COVID-19 vaccine or a placebo. The CDR3 loop reads CAISAQPQHF. The CDR3 coding sequence is TGTGCCATCAGTGCTCAGCCCCAGCATTTT.